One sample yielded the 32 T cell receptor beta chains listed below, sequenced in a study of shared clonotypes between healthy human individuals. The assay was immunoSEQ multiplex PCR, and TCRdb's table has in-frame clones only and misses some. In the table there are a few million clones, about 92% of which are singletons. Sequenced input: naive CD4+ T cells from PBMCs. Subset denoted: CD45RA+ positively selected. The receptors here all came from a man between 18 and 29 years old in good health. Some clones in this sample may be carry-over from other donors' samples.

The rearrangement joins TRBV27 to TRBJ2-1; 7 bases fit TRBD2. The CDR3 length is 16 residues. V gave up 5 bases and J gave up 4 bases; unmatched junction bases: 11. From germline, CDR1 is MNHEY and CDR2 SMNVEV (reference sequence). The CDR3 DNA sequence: TGTGCCAGCAGTCGCACCCGGCGCGGGAGATACAATGAGCAGTTCTTC. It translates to CASSRTRRGRYNEQFF.

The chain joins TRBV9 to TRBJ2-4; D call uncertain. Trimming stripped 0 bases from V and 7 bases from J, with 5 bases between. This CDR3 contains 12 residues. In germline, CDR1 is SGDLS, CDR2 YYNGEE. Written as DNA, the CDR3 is TGTGCCAGCAGCGTAGGCGAGAACATTCAGTACTTC. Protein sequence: CASSVGENIQYF.

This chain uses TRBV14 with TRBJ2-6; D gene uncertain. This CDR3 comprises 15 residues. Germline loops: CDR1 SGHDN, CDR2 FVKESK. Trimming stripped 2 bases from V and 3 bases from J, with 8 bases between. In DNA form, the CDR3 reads TGTGCCAGCAGCCAAAGCCCTGGTGGGGCCAACGTCCTGACTTTC. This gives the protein CASSQSPGGANVLTF.

In nucleotides, the CDR3 is TGTGCCAGTAGCAGGCAACTTCCCTCTGGGGCCAACGTCCTGACTTTC. Protein: CASSRQLPSGANVLTF. V is TRBV19 and J is TRBJ2-6; D gene ambiguous. V gave up 6 bases and J gave up 0 bases, with 12 bases separating them. The CDR3 is 16 residues long. The germline gives CDR1 LNHDA, CDR2 SQIVND (reference sequence).

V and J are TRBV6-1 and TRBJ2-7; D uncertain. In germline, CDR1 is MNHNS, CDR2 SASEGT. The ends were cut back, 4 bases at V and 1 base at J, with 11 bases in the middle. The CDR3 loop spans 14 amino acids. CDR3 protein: CASSGGPASYEQYF. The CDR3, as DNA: TGTGCCAGCAGTGGTGGGCCGGCATCCTACGAGCAGTACTTC.

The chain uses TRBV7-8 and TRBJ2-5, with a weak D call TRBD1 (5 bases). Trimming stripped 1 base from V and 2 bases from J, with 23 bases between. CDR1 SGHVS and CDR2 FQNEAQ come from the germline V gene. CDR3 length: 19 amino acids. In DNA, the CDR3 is TGTGCCAGCAGCTTAGGTCTTTTAGCCGCTGGGGCCCTGCAAGAGACCCAGTACTTC. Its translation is CASSLGLLAAGALQETQYF.

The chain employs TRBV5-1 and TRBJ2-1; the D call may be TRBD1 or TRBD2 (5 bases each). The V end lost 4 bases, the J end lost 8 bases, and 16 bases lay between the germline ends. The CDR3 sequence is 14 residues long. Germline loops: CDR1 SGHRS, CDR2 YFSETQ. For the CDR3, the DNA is TGCGCCAGCAGCCCCCTAACCGGGGCGGATGAGCAGTTCTTC. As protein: CASSPLTGADEQFF.

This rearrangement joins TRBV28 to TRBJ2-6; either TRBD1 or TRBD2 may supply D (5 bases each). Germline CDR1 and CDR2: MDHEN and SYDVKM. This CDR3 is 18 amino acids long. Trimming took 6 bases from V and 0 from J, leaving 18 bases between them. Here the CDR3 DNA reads TGTGCCAGCAGGGTTCCGGGACCGATCCCCTCTGGGGCCAACGTCCTGACTTTC. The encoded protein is CASRVPGPIPSGANVLTF.

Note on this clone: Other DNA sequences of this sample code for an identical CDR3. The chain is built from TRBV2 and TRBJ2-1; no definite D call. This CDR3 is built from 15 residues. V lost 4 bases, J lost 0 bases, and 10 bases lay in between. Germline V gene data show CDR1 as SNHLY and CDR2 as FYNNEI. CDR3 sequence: CASSARESSYNEQFF. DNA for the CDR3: TGTGCCAGCAGTGCTAGAGAGTCCTCCTACAATGAGCAGTTCTTC.

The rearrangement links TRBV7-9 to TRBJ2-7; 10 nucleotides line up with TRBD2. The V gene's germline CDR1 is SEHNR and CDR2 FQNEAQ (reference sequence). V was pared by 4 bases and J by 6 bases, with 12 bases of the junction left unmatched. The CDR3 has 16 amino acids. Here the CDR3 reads CASSSFRPSGSREQYF. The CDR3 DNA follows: TGTGCCAGCAGCTCTTTTCGTCCTAGCGGGAGTCGCGAGCAGTACTTC.

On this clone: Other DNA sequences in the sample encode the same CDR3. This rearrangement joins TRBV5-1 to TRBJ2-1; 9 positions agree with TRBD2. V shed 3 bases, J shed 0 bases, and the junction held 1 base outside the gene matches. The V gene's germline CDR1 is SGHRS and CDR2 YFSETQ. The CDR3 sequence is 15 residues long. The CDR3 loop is CASSSSGTSYNEQFF. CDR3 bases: TGCGCCAGCAGCTCTAGCGGGACCTCCTACAATGAGCAGTTCTTC. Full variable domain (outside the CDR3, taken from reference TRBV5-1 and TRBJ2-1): KAGVTQTPRYLIKTRGQQVTLSCSPISGHRSVSWYQQTPGQGLQFLFEYFSETQRNKGNFPGRFSGRQFSNSRSEMNVSTLELGDSALYLCASSSSGTSYNEQFFGPGTRLTVL.

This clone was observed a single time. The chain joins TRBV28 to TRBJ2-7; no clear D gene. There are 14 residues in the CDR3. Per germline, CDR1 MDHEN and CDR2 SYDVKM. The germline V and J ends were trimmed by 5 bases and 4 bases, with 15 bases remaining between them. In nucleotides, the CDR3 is TGTGCCAGCAGTCCATCCCGGATACCTTACGAGCAGTACTTC. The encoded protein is CASSPSRIPYEQYF.

CDR3 in DNA: TGCGCCAGCAGCTGGAGCGGCTCCTACAATGAGCAGTTCTTC. It codes for CASSWSGSYNEQFF. The J gene is TRBJ2-1, the V gene TRBV5-1; tentatively, D is TRBD2 (5 bases). The CDR3 extends over 14 amino acids. The V gene's germline CDR1 is SGHRS and CDR2 YFSETQ. V lost 3 bases to trimming and J lost 0 bases, with 7 bases between them.

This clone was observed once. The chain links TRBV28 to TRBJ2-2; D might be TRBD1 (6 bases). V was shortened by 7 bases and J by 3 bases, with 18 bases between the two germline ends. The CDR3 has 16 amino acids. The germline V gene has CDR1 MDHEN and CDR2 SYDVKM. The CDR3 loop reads CASTSPIRGYTGELFF. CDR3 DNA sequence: TGTGCCAGCACATCCCCGATCAGGGGATACACCGGGGAGCTGTTTTTT.

In DNA form, the CDR3 reads TGTGCCAGCTTTGTAAGCACAGGGGTCTTGGAAGGCTACACCTTC. Translated: CASFVSTGVLEGYTF. The gene calls are TRBV6-5 and TRBJ1-2; 7 bases fit TRBD1. The CDR3 runs 15 residues. Germline V gene sequence: CDR1 MNHEY, CDR2 SVGAGI. V was clipped by 8 bases and J by 8 bases; unmatched bases: 17.

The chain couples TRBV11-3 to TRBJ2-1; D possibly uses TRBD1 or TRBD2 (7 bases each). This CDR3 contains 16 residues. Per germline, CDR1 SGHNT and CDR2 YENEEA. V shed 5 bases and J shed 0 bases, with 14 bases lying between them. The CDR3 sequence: CASSTQGGSSYNEQFF. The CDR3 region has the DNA TGTGCCAGCAGCACTCAGGGGGGGAGCTCCTACAATGAGCAGTTCTTC.

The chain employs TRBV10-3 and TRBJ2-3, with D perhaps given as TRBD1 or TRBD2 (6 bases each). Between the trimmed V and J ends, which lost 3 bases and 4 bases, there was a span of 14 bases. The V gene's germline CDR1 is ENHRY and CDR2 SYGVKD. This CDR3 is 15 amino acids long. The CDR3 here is CAISDDGGRSDTQYF. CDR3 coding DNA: TGTGCCATCAGTGATGATGGGGGGCGCTCAGATACGCAGTATTTT.

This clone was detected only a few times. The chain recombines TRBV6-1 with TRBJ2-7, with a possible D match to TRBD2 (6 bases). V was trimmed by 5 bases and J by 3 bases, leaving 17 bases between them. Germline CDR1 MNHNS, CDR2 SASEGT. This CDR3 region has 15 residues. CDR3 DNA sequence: TGTGCCAGCAGTTCTCTAGCGACAGCCATCTACGAGCAGTACTTC. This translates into CASSSLATAIYEQYF.

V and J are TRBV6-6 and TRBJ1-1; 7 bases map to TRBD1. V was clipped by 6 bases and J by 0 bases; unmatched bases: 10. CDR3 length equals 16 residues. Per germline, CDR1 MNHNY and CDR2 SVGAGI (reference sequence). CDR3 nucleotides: TGTGCCAGCAGCAGGGGAGGGGGCGGGGTGAACACTGAAGCTTTCTTT. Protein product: CASSRGGGGVNTEAFF.

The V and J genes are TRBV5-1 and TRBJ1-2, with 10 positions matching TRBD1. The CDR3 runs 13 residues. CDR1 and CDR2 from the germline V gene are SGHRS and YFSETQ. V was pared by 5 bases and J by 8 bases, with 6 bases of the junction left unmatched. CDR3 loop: CASRKGTGEGYTF. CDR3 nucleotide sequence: TGCGCCAGCAGAAAAGGGACAGGGGAAGGCTACACCTTC.

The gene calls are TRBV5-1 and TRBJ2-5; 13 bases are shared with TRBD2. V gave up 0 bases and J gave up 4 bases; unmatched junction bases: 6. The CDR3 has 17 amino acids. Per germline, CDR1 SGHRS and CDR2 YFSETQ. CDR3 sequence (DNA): TGCGCCAGCAGCTTGGCGCGGACTAGCGGGAGTGGAGAGACCCAGTACTTC. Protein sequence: CASSLARTSGSGETQYF.

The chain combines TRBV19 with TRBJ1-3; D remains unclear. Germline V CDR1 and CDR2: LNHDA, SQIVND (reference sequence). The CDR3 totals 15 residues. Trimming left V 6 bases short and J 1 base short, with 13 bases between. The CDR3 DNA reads TGTGCCAGTAGCTATACTGCGGGGTCTGGAAACACCATATATTTT. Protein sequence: CASSYTAGSGNTIYF.

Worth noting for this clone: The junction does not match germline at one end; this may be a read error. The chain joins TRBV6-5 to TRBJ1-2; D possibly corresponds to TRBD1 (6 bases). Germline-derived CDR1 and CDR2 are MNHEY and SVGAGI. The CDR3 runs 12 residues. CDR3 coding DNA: TGTGCCAGCAAACAGGGTAACCATGGCTACACCTTC. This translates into CASKQGNHGYTF.

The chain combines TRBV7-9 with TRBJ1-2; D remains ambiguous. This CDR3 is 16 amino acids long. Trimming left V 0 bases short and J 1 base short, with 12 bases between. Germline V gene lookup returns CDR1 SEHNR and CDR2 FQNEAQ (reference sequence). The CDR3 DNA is TGTGCCAGCAGCTTAGCGCTTGTTCGGATTAACTATGGCTACACCTTC. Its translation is CASSLALVRINYGYTF.

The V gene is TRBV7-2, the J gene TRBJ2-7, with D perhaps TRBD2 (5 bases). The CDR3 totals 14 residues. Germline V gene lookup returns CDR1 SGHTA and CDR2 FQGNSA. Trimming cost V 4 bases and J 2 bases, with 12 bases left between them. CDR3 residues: CASSSTGIPYEQYF. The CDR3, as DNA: TGTGCCAGCAGCTCAACGGGGATTCCCTACGAGCAGTACTTC.

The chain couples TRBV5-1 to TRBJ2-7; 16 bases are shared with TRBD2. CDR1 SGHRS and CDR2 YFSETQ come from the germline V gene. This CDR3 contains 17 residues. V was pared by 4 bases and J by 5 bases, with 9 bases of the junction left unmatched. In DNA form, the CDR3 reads TGCGCCAGCAGCCCCGGGACTAGCGGGAGGGCCGAGGACGAGCAGTACTTC. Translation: CASSPGTSGRAEDEQYF.

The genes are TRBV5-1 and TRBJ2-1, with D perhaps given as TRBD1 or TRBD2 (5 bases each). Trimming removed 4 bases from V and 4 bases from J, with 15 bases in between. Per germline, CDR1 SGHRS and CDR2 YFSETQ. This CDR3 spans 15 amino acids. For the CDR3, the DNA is TGCGCCAGCAGCGGAGCGGTCCAGGGATACAATGAGCAGTTCTTC. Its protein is CASSGAVQGYNEQFF.

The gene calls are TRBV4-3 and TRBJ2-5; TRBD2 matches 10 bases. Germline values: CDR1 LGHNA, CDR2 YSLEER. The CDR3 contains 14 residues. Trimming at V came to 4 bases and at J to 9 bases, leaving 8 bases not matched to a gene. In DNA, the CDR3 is TGCGCCAGCAGCCCACGACTAGCGGGTGAGGCCCAGTACTTC. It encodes CASSPRLAGEAQYF.

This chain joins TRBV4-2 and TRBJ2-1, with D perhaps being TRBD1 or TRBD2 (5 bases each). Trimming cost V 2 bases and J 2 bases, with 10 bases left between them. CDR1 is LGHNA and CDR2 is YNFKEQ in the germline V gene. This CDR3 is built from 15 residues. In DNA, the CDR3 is TGTGCCAGCAGCCAAACTAGGGGCACCTACAATGAGCAGTTCTTC. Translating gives CASSQTRGTYNEQFF.

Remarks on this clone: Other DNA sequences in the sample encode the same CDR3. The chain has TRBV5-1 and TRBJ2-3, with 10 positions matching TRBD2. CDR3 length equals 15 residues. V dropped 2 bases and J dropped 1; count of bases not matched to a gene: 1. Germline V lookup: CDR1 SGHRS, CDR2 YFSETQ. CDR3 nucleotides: TGCGCCAGCAGCTTAGCGGGAGGGGGCACAGATACGCAGTATTTT. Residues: CASSLAGGGTDTQYF.

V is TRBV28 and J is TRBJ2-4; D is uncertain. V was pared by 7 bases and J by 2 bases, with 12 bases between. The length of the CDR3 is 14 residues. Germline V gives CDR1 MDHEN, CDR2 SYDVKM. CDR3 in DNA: TGTGCCAGCACTCCCGGGTTGCCCAAAAACATTCAGTACTTC. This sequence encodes CASTPGLPKNIQYF.

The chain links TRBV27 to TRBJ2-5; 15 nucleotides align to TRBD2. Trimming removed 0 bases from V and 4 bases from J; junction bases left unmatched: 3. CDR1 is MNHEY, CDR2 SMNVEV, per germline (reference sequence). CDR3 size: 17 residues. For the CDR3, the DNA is TGTGCCAGCAGTTTATCTGGGGGACTAGCGGGAGGAGAGACCCAGTACTTC. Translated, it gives CASSLSGGLAGGETQYF.